This T cell receptor beta chain was identified during a study of identical twins. Study-wide results and caveats: Instead of following the same donors, the conclusions were based on cross-sectional statistical analysis. Invariant MAIT and iNKT cells are populations that could partly confound zero-insertion analyses.

Each cDNA held unique molecular identifiers, and template switching gave it a universal primer site. TCRdb passed the 5' RACE reads through MiXCR, listing each CDR3 protein once. The sample holds some 210,000 distinct CDR3 sequences; around a sixth are singletons and the top ten take around 40%. The CDR3 has 18 amino acids. The V gene's germline CDR1 is MGHRA and CDR2 YSYEKL. The V gene lost 0 bases and the J gene lost 3 bases, with 21 bases spanning the gap. With respect to this clonotype: Its antigen is currently unknown.

These data also formed part of another study, on T cells expressing NK-cell markers. Per that study: Dominant NKG2C+ clonotypes accounted for roughly 1.0-7.0% of CD8+ T cells in a handful of donors.

Sequenced material: CD8+ T cells sorted from blood. The TCR originated in a woman aged 18 to 35 in good health. J is TRBJ2-7 and V is TRBV4-1; possibly TRBD1 or TRBD2 for D (6 bases each). CDR3 protein: CASSQDWGRRGRLYEQYF. Here the CDR3 DNA reads TGCGCCAGCAGCCAAGATTGGGGGAGGAGGGGGAGACTCTACGAGCAGTACTTC.